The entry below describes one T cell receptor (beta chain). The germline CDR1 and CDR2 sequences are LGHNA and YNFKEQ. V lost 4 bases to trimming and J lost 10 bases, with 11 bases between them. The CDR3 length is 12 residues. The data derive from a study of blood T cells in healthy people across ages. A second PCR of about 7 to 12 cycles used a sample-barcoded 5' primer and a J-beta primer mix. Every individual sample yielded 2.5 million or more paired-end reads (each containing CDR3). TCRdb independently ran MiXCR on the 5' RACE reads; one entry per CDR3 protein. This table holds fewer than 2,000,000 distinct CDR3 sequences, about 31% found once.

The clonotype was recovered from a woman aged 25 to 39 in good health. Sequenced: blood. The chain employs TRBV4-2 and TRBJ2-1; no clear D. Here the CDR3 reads CASSPKATEQFF. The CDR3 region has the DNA TGTGCCAGCAGCCCTAAGGCTACGGAGCAGTTCTTC.